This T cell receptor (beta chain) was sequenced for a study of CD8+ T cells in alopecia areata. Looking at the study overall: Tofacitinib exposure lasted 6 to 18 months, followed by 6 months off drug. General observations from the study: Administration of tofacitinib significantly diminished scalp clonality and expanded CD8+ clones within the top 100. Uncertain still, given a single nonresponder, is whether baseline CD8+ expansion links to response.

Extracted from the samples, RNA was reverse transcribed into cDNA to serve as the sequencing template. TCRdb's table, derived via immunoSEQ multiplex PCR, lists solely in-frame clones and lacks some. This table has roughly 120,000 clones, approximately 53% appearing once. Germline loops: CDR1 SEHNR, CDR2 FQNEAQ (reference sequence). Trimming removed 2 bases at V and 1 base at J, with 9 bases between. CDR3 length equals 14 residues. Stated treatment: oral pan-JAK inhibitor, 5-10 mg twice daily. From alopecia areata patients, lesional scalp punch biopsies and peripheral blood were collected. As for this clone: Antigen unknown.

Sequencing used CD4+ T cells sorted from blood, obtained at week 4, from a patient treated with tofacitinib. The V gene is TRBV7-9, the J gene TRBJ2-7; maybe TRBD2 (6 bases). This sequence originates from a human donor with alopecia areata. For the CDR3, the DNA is TGTGCCAGCAGCTTAATGGAGGGATCCTACGAGCAGTACTTC. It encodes CASSLMEGSYEQYF.